The clone carrying this TCR beta chain was recorded at least ten times. The antigen remains unidentified. A junction end diverges from the germline sequence, so it may reflect a read error. Notes on the study in general: The TCR gene usage of tumor memory CD4+ T cells clustered together with blood and lymph node memory CD4+ cells and with lymph node naive CD4+ cells. Tumor Tregs overlapped most with tumor, then blood, naive CD4+ cells.

This CDR3 spans 16 amino acids. CDR1 is MGHRA and CDR2 is YSYEKL in the germline V gene. Semi-nested PCR with Nested Universal Primer A followed constant-region reverse priming of full-length variable regions. TCRdb re-called the 5' RACE reads with MiXCR, one entry per CDR3 protein. The table has around 8,000 distinct CDR3 sequences, less than 40% seen once; the top ten hold approximately 7%. The rearrangement links TRBV4-1 to TRBJ2-7, with a tentative D call TRBD2 (6 bases). The TCR sequence derives from a female donor with breast cancer. The sequenced material came from tumor-infiltrating memory CD4+ T cells sorted from the breast tumor. Subset here: memory CD4+ T cells, CD4+CD45RO+CD25-. The CDR3 loop reads CASSQEIGRFSYEQYF. The CDR3 coding sequence is TGCGCCAGCAGTCAAGAGATAGGGAGGTTCTCCTACGAGCAGTACTTC.